Listed below are T cell receptor beta chains from one sample, sequenced in a study of shared clonotypes between healthy human individuals. The protocol was immunoSEQ multiplex PCR, while the TCRdb copy is restricted to in-frame clones and leaves out a portion. The sample contains hundreds of thousands of clones, under 80% of which appear only once. The sequenced sample was memory CD4+ T cells sorted from blood. These receptors all stem from a woman aged 25-40 years in good health. Each CDR3 is given with its conserved first and last residue. The order of the fields is D gene, J gene, CDR3 length, clone size, V gene, CDR3 DNA, CDR3 protein. D genes are given only for firm matches. Some rows have no size entry. The others give once, few or many, or a class for an expanded clone.

- TRBJ1-1 14 - TRBV7-9 TGTGCCAGCAGCTCGTTGACGGGGAACACTGAAGCTTTCTTT CASSSLTGNTEAFF
TRBD2 TRBJ2-1 15 - TRBV2 TGTGCCAGCAGTGAGAGGCTAGCGGGAGCCAATGAGCAGTTCTTC CASSERLAGANEQFF
- TRBJ2-1 14 - TRBV7-6 TGTGCCAGCAGCCAAGCTGGGGCCCCCAGTCAGCAGTTCTTC CASSQAGAPSQQFF
- TRBJ2-5 15 - TRBV7-8 TGTGCCAGCAGCCGACAGACAGGGGAGGGAGAGACCCAGTACTTC CASSRQTGEGETQYF
TRBD2 TRBJ2-1 14 - TRBV27 TGTGCCAGCAGTAGCGGGAGAATCCTTAATGAGCAGTTCTTC CASSSGRILNEQFF
- TRBJ2-2 14 - TRBV29-1 TGCAGCGTTGTGGAGAGACATAACACCGGGGAGCTGTTTTTT CSVVERHNTGELFF
- TRBJ2-7 15 few TRBV7-2 TGTGCCAGCAGCTTAGGTGGGGGGTTCTCCTACGAGCAGTACTTC CASSLGGGFSYEQYF
TRBD2 TRBJ2-7 15 - TRBV2 TGTGCCAGCAGTGAAGAGGGATGGCGGGAGGGCGAGCAGTACTTC CASSEEGWREGEQYF
- TRBJ2-3 13 - TRBV9 TGTGCCAGCAGCACCCGACAGGCAGATACGCAGTATTTT CASSTRQADTQYF
- TRBJ2-7 12 few TRBV29-1 TGCAGCGTTGGACTGAGCTCCTACGAGCAGTACTTC CSVGLSSYEQYF
TRBD1 TRBJ1-4 15 - TRBV19 TGTGCCAGTAGTATCGCAGGGGGCGGCCGGGGTAAACTGTTTTTT CASSIAGGGRGKLFF
- TRBJ2-1 13 - TRBV16 TGTGCCAGCAGCCCGGGACCCTACAATGAGCAGTTCTTC CASSPGPYNEQFF
- TRBJ2-3 16 - TRBV5-1 TGCGCCAGCAGCTCCTACGGGGACCCGAGCACAGATACGCAGTATTTT CASSSYGDPSTDTQYF
- TRBJ2-7 16 - TRBV5-1 TGCGCCAGCAGCGGGGGATGGGGGCCCAACTCCTACGAGCAGTACTTC CASSGGWGPNSYEQYF
- TRBJ2-5 13 - TRBV5-8 TGTGCCAGCAGCAATTGGCTACAAGAGACCCAGTACTTC CASSNWLQETQYF
- TRBJ2-3 14 - TRBV7-6 TGTGCCAGCAGCTCGCGACCTGGCACAGATACGCAGTATTTT CASSSRPGTDTQYF
- TRBJ1-6 14 - TRBV11-1 TGTGCCAGCAGCGTCGGGGCAGGGTACTCACCCCTCCACTTT CASSVGAGYSPLHF
TRBD2 TRBJ2-1 15 - TRBV18 TGTGCCAGCTCACCAAGGACTAGCGGGAGAAATGAGCAGTTCTTC CASSPRTSGRNEQFF
- TRBJ1-1 14 - TRBV19 TGTGCCAGTAGTTCTACCAACGGGGCCACTGAAGCTTTCTTT CASSSTNGATEAFF
TRBD1 TRBJ2-5 13 - TRBV28 TGTGCCAGCAGTCTGGGACAGGGAGGGACCCAGTACTTC CASSLGQGGTQYF
- TRBJ1-5 16 - TRBV28 TGTGCCAGCAGTACAAAACCGGGGCTTCGGAATCAGCCCCAGCATTTT CASSTKPGLRNQPQHF
- TRBJ1-5 19 - TRBV12-2 TGTGCAAGTCGCTTAGCCGGTCCTGGGGAGGGTATCGGCAATCAGCCCCAGCATTTT CASRLAGPGEGIGNQPQHF
TRBD1 TRBJ2-2 13 - TRBV10-3 TGTGCCATCAGTGTCGGACAGGCCGGGGAGCTGTTTTTT CAISVGQAGELFF
- TRBJ2-7 15 - TRBV6-5 TGTGCCAGCAGTTACTCTTCCCAGGGGAAGTACGAGCAGTACTTC CASSYSSQGKYEQYF
TRBD1 TRBJ1-5 15 - TRBV5-6 TGTGCCAGCAGCAGGACAGGGACGGGCAATCAGCCCCAGCATTTT CASSRTGTGNQPQHF
TRBD1 TRBJ1-5 14 - TRBV10-2 TGCGCCAGCAGTGAGGCAGGGGGAAATCAGCCCCAGCATTTT CASSEAGGNQPQHF
TRBD1 TRBJ1-5 16 many TRBV27 TGTGCCAGCAGTCGCGACGGAGGACAGGGCGGGCAGCCCCAGCATTTT CASSRDGGQGGQPQHF
- TRBJ2-7 12 - TRBV28 TGTGCCAGCAGCCTTATGCGGAGCGAGCAGTACTTC CASSLMRSEQYF
- TRBJ2-2 13 - TRBV7-6 TGTGCCAGCAGCTCTGAACTTACCGGGGAGCTGTTTTTT CASSSELTGELFF
TRBD1 TRBJ1-4 13 - TRBV5-6 TGTGCCAGCAGCTTCCAGGGGGATGAAAAACTGTTTTTT CASSFQGDEKLFF
TRBD2 TRBJ2-1 16 few TRBV6-5 TGTGCCAGCAGTTACCAAGCGGGAGGGCCTAACAATGAGCAGTTCTTC CASSYQAGGPNNEQFF
- TRBJ1-2 15 - TRBV4-1 TGCGCCAGCAGCCAAGACTTCTCACAGACAACAATCTACACCTTC CASSQDFSQTTIYTF
- TRBJ2-3 14 - TRBV5-1 TGCGCCAGCAGCTTGGACGCGCGCACAGATACGCAGTATTTT CASSLDARTDTQYF
- TRBJ2-3 12 - TRBV7-2 TGTGCCAGCAGCTTATTTTCAGATACGCAGTATTTT CASSLFSDTQYF